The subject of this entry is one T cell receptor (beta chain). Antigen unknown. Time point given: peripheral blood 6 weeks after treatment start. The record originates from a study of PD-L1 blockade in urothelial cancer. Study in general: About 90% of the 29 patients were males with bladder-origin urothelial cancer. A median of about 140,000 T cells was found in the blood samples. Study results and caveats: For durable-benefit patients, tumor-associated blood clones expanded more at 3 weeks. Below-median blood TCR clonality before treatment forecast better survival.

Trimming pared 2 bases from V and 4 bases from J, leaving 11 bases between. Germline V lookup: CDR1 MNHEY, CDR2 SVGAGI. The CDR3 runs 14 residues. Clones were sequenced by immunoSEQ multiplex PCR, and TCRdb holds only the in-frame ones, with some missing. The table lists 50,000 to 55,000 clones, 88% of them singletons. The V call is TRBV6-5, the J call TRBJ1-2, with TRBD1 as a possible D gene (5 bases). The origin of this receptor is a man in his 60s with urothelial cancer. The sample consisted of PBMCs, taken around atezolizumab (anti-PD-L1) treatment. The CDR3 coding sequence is TGTGCCAGCAGTTACAAGGGGACTTCCTATGGCTACACCTTC. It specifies CASSYKGTSYGYTF.